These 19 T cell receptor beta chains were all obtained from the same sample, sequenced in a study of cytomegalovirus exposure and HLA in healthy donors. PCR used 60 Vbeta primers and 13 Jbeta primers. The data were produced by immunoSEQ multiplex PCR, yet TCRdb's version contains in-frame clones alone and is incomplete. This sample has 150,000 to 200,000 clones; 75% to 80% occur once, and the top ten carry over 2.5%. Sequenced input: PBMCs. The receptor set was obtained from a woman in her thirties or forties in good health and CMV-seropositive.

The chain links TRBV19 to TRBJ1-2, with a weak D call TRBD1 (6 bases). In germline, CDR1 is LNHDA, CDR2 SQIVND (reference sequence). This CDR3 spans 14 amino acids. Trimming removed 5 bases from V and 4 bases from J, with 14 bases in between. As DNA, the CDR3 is TGTGCCAGTAGTGCTGTAGGACAGTTCTATGGCTACACCTTC. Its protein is CASSAVGQFYGYTF.

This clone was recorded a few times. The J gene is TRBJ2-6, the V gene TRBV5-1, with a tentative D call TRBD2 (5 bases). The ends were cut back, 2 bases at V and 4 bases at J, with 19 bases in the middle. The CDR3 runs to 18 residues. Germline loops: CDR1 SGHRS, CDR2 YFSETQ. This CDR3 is CASSLPLVDPGGANVLTF. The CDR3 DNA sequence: TGCGCCAGCAGCTTACCACTAGTTGACCCGGGAGGGGCCAACGTCCTGACTTTC.

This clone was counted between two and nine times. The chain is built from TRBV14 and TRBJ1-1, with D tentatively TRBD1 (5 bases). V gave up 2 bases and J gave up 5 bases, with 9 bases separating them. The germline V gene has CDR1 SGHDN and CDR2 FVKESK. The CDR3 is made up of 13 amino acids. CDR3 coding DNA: TGTGCCAGCAGCCAACAGGGACTAACTGAAGCTTTCTTT. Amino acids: CASSQQGLTEAFF.

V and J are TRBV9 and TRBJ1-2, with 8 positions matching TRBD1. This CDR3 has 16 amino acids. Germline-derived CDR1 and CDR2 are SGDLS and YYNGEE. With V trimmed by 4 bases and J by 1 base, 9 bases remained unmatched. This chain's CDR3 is CASSISDRVFNYGYTF. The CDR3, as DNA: TGTGCCAGCAGCATCTCGGACAGGGTTTTTAACTATGGCTACACCTTC.

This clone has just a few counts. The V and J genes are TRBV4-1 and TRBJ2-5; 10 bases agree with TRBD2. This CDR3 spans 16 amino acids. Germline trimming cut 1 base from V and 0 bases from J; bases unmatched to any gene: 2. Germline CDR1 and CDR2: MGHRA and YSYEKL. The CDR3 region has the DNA TGCGCCAGCAGCCAAGTAGGACTAGCGGACCAAGAGACCCAGTACTTC. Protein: CASSQVGLADQETQYF.

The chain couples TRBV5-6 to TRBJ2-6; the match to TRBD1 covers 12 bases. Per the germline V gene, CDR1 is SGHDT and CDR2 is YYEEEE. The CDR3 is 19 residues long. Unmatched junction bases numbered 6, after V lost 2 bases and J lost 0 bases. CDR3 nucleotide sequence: TGTGCCAGCAGCTTTGAGGGACAGGGGGCCAACTCTGGGGCCAACGTCCTGACTTTC. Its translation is CASSFEGQGANSGANVLTF.

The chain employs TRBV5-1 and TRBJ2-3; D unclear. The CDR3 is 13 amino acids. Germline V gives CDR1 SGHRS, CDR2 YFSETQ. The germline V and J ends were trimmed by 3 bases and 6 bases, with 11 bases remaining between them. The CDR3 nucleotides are TGCGCCAGCAGCTCAACTATGCTGGATACGCAGTATTTT. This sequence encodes CASSSTMLDTQYF.

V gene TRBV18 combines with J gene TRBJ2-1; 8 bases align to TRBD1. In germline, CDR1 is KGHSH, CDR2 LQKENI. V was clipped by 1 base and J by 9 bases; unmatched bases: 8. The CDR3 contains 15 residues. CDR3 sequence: CASSPQQGADSEQFF. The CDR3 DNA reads TGTGCCAGCTCACCACAGCAGGGGGCGGACAGTGAGCAGTTCTTC.

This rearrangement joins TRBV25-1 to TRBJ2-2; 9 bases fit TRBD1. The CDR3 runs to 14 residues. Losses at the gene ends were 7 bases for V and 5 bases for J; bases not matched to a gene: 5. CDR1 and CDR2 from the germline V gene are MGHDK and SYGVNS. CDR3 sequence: CASMDRGGTGELFF. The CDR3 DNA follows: TGTGCCAGCATGGACAGGGGCGGGACCGGGGAGCTGTTTTTT.

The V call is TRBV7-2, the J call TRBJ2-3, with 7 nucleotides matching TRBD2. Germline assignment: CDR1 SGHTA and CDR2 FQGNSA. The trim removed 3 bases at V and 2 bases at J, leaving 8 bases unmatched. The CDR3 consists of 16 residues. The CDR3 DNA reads TGTGCCAGCAGCTTCCCTAGCGGAAGCCCCACAGATACGCAGTATTTT. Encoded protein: CASSFPSGSPTDTQYF.

The CDR3 nucleotides read TGTGCCAGCTCACCTCGGGATAGCAATCAGCCCCAGCATTTT. It specifies CASSPRDSNQPQHF. The chain employs TRBV18 and TRBJ1-5, with unresolved D. The V gene's germline CDR1 is KGHSH and CDR2 LQKENI. This CDR3 spans 14 amino acids. Trimming cost V 3 bases and J 0 bases, with 6 bases left between them.

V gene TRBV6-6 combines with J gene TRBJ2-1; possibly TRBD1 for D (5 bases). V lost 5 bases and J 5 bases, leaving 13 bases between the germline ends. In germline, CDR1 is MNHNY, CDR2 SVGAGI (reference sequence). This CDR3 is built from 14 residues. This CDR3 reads CASSDSSPHNEQFF. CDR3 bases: TGTGCCAGCAGTGACAGCAGCCCTCACAATGAGCAGTTCTTC.

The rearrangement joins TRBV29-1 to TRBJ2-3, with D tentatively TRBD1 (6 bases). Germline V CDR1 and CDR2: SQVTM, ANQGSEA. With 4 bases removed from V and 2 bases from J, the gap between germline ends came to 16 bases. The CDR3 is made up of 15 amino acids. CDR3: CSVVNDRPLTDTQYF. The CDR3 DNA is TGCAGCGTTGTCAACGACAGGCCCCTCACAGATACGCAGTATTTT.

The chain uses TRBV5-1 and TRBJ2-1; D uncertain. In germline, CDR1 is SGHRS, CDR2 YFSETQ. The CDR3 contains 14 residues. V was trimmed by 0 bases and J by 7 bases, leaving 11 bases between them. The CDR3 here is CASSLGAPGNEQFF. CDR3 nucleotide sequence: TGCGCCAGCAGCTTGGGGGCCCCTGGGAATGAGCAGTTCTTC.

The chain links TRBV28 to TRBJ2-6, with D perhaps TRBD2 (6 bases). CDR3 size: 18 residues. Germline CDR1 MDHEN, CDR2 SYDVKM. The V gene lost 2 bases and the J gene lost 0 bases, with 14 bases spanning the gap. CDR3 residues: CASSLAGTANSGANVLTF. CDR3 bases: TGTGCCAGCAGTTTAGCCGGGACTGCTAACTCTGGGGCCAACGTCCTGACTTTC.

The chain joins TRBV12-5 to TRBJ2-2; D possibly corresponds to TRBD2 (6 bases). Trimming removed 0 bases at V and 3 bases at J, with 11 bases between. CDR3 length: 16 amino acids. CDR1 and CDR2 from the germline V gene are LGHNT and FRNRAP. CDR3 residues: CASGLVRLADTGELFF. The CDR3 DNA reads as TGTGCTAGTGGTTTGGTAAGATTAGCGGACACCGGGGAGCTGTTTTTT.

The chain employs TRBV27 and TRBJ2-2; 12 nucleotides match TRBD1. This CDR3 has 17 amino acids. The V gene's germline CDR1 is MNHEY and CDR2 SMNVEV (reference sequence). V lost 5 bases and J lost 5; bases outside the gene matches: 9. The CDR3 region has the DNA TGTGCCAGCAGTCCTTCCGGGACAGGGGGCCTAACCGGGGAGCTGTTTTTT. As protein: CASSPSGTGGLTGELFF.

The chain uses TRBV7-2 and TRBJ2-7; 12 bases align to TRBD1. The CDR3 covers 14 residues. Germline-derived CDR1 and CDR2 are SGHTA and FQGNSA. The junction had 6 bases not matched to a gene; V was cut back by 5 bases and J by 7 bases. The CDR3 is CASSPGTGGGEQYF. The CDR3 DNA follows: TGTGCCAGCAGCCCTGGGACAGGGGGCGGGGAGCAGTACTTC.

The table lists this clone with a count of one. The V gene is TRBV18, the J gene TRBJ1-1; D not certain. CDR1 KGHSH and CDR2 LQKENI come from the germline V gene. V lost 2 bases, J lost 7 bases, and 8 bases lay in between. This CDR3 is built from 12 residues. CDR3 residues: CASSPGQFEAFF. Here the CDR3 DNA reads TGTGCCAGCTCACCAGGTCAGTTTGAAGCTTTCTTT.